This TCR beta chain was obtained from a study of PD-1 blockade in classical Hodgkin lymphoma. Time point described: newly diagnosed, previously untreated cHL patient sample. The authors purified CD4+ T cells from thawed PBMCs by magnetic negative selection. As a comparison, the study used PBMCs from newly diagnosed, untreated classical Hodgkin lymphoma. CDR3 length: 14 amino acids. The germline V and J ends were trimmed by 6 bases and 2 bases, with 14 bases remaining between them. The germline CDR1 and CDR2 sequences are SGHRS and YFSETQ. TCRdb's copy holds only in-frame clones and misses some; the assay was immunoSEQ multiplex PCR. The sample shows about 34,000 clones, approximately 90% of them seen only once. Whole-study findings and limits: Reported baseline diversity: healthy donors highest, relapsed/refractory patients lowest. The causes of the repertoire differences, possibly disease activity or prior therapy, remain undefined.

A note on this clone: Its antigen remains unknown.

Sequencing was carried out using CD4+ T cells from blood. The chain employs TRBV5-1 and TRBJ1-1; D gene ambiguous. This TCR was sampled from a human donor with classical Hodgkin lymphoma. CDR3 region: CASKLGGINTEAFF. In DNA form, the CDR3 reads TGCGCCAGCAAGCTTGGAGGGATTAACACTGAAGCTTTCTTT. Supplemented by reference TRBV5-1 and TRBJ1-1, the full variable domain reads KAGVTQTPRYLIKTRGQQVTLSCSPISGHRSVSWYQQTPGQGLQFLFEYFSETQRNKGNFPGRFSGRQFSNSRSEMNVSTLELGDSALYLCASKLGGINTEAFFGQGTRLTVV.